These 28 T cell receptor beta chains were all obtained from the same sample, sequenced in a study of blood T cells in healthy people across ages. The authors ran a second PCR of roughly 6 to 12 cycles using a sample-barcoded 5' primer and a J-beta primer mix. Each CDR3 protein is one row after TCRdb ran MiXCR on the 5' RACE reads. The table lists more than 1 million distinct CDR3 sequences, 40% to 45% of them singletons. Sequencing used blood. These receptors came from a woman aged 60-70 years in good health.

This clonotype was picked up one time. The gene calls are TRBV4-1 and TRBJ2-1; D perhaps matches TRBD2 (6 bases). This CDR3 comprises 17 residues. Trimming stripped 1 base from V and 10 bases from J, with 23 bases between. Germline V gene data show CDR1 as MGHRA and CDR2 as YSYEKL. CDR3 sequence reads: CASSQGYTSPSAREQFF. The CDR3 region has the DNA TGCGCCAGCAGCCAAGGTTACACTAGCCCTTCGGCAAGGGAGCAGTTCTTC.

This clonotype appeared a few times. This chain joins TRBV9 and TRBJ2-1, with D unresolved. V dropped 7 bases and J dropped 0 bases, with 8 bases sitting between them. This CDR3 region has 13 residues. Germline values: CDR1 SGDLS, CDR2 YYNGEE. The CDR3 region has the DNA TGTGCCAGCGCACGGAGCTCCTACAATGAGCAGTTCTTC. Translating gives CASARSSYNEQFF.

This clonotype showed up just a few times. The chain employs TRBV12-5 and TRBJ2-7; perhaps TRBD2 as D (6 bases). The DNA end lines up better with TRBJ2-5; the J call may be wrong. Per germline, CDR1 LGHNT and CDR2 FRNRAP. The CDR3 covers 16 residues. The CDR3 sequence is CASGFPTRGDEETQYF. CDR3 coding DNA: TGTGCTAGTGGTTTTCCGACTAGAGGTGATGAGGAGACCCAGTACTTC.

This clonotype was picked up a small number of times. The CDR3 DNA is TGTGCCAGCAGTTACCTAGACAATGAGCAGTTCTTC. Encoded protein: CASSYLDNEQFF. This chain joins TRBV6-5 and TRBJ2-1; no firm D call. This CDR3 comprises 12 residues. The ends were cut back, 2 bases at V and 5 bases at J, with 4 bases in the middle. Germline values: CDR1 MNHEY, CDR2 SVGAGI.

This chain uses TRBV7-9 with TRBJ2-7, with 8 bases identical to TRBD1. CDR3 length: 15 amino acids. In germline, CDR1 is SEHNR, CDR2 FQNEAQ (reference sequence). V gave up 5 bases and J gave up 3 bases; unmatched junction bases: 9. The CDR3 spells CASSSPDREFYEQYF. CDR3 DNA: TGTGCCAGCAGCAGCCCGGACAGGGAGTTCTACGAGCAGTACTTC.

V and J are TRBV28 and TRBJ2-6; 9 bases fit TRBD1. This CDR3 is 15 amino acids long. V trimming: 7 bases; J trimming: 3 bases; junction bases outside the gene matches: 4. Looked up from germline, CDR1 is MDHEN and CDR2 is SYDVKM. In nucleotides, the CDR3 is TGTGCCAGCACCCGGACAGGGGATGGGGCCAACGTCCTGACTTTC. Amino acids: CASTRTGDGANVLTF.

There are a few counts of this clonotype. This chain joins TRBV29-1 and TRBJ2-5, with D uncertain. V gave up 7 bases and J gave up 5 bases, with 11 bases separating them. Germline CDR1 is SQVTM and CDR2 is ANQGSEA. CDR3 length: 11 amino acids. The CDR3 DNA sequence: TGCAGCGCTGTTCTTTTGGAGACCCAGTACTTC. Translating it yields CSAVLLETQYF. Supplemented by reference TRBV29-1 and TRBJ2-5, the full variable domain reads SAVISQKPSRDICQRGTSLTIQCQVDSQVTMMFWYRQQPGQSLTLIATANQGSEATYESGFVIDKFPISRPNLTFSTLTVSNMSPEDSSIYLCSAVLLETQYFGPGTRLLVL.

There are a few counts of this clonotype. The V call is TRBV19, the J call TRBJ1-6; D is perhaps TRBD1 (5 bases). Germline V gives CDR1 LNHDA, CDR2 SQIVND (reference sequence). The CDR3 runs to 14 residues. Trimming stripped 7 bases from V and 6 bases from J, with 13 bases between. In nucleotides, the CDR3 is TGTGCCAGTAAGACGACGGGGACTAATTCACCCCTCCACTTT. Translated: CASKTTGTNSPLHF. The whole variable domain, remainder taken from reference TRBV19 and TRBJ1-6, is DGGITQSPKYLFRKEGQNVTLSCEQNLNHDAMYWYRQDPGQGLRLIYYSQIVNDFQKGDIAEGYSVSREKKESFPLTVTSAQKNPTAFYLCASKTTGTNSPLHFGNGTRLTVT.

This clonotype was seen only a few times. The chain uses TRBV5-1 and TRBJ1-2; 11 bases map to TRBD1. After removal of 4 bases from V and 6 bases from J, the junction contained 14 bases not matched to a gene. This CDR3 comprises 17 residues. CDR1 SGHRS and CDR2 YFSETQ come from the germline V gene. Here the CDR3 DNA reads TGCGCCAGCAGCCCTACCGGAAGGACAGGGGGCGGTGATGGCTACACCTTC. Its translation: CASSPTGRTGGGDGYTF.

The count of this clonotype is one. V gene TRBV12-3 or TRBV12-4 combines with J gene TRBJ2-3, with TRBD2 matching 15 bases. CDR3 length equals 16 residues. J was trimmed by 4 bases and V by 5 bases; bases with no gene match: 4. The CDR3 here is CASSRTSGRAADTQYF. CDR3 in DNA: TGTGCCAGCAGTAGGACTAGCGGGAGGGCTGCAGATACGCAGTATTTT.

This sequence joins TRBV7-7 and TRBJ2-7; no definite D call. Per germline, CDR1 SSHAT and CDR2 FNYEAQ (reference sequence). The CDR3 sequence is 14 residues long. Trimming shortened V by 5 bases and J by 2 bases, and 13 bases separated the two germline ends. CDR3 protein: CASSPGPVTYEQYF. The CDR3 DNA reads as TGTGCCAGCAGCCCCGGGCCGGTAACCTACGAGCAGTACTTC.

This clonotype was observed a handful of times. The chain joins TRBV29-1 to TRBJ2-7; 11 bases align to TRBD2. The CDR3 is made up of 16 amino acids. The germline V gene has CDR1 SQVTM and CDR2 ANQGSEA. J was trimmed by 1 base and V by 4 bases; bases with no gene match: 9. This chain's CDR3 is CSVGGTSGARSYEQYF. In DNA form, the CDR3 reads TGCAGCGTTGGTGGGACTAGCGGCGCGCGGTCCTACGAGCAGTACTTC.

The CDR3 loop is CAISEDSGYTF. CDR3 nucleotides: TGTGCCATCAGTGAGGACAGTGGCTACACCTTC. The gene calls are TRBV10-3 and TRBJ1-2; possibly TRBD1 for D (5 bases). The CDR3 has 11 residues. The germline CDR1 and CDR2 sequences are ENHRY and SYGVKD. Deletions cut 2 bases from V and 7 bases from J, with 5 bases between.

The chain has TRBV29-1 and TRBJ2-7, with TRBD1 matching 8 bases. This CDR3 has 12 amino acids. The germline CDR1 and CDR2 sequences are SQVTM and ANQGSEA. Trimming took 4 bases from V and 7 from J; bases not matched to a gene: 6. CDR3 protein: CSVVWTGREQYF. DNA for the CDR3: TGCAGCGTTGTTTGGACAGGGCGGGAGCAGTACTTC.

V and J are TRBV6-6 and TRBJ2-3, with D maybe TRBD2 (6 bases). The V and J ends lost 6 bases and 9 bases respectively, with 19 bases between them. Germline CDR1 is MNHNY and CDR2 is SVGAGI (reference sequence). The CDR3 consists of 14 residues. The CDR3 DNA follows: TGTGCCAGCAGACCCAACCTCTTAGCGGACACGCAGTATTTT. This translates into CASRPNLLADTQYF.

J is TRBJ2-3 and V is TRBV3-1, with D possibly TRBD1 on 6 matching bases. The length of the CDR3 is 15 residues. V was shortened by 0 bases and J by 4 bases, with 11 bases between the two germline ends. CDR1 and CDR2 from the germline V gene are LGHDT and YNNKEL (reference sequence). CDR3 loop: CASSQDRGASDTQYF. In DNA form, the CDR3 reads TGTGCCAGCAGCCAAGACAGGGGCGCTTCAGATACGCAGTATTTT.

This clonotype was seen a handful of times. This sequence joins TRBV30 and TRBJ2-1; 7 bases are a match to TRBD2. Trimming took 3 bases from V and 8 from J; bases not matched to a gene: 10. CDR3 length: 14 amino acids. Germline values: CDR1 GTSNPN, CDR2 SVGIG (reference sequence). The CDR3 region is CAWSDRDYRHEQFF. CDR3 nucleotides: TGTGCCTGGAGCGATAGGGACTATCGTCATGAGCAGTTCTTC.

The gene calls are TRBV12-3 or TRBV12-4 and TRBJ2-5; 8 bases match TRBD1. The J call may be wrong; the DNA end is better matched by TRBJ2-7. CDR3 length: 14 amino acids. CDR3 sequence: CASSFATGVNEQYF. DNA of the CDR3: TGTGCCAGCAGTTTTGCGACAGGGGTCAACGAGCAGTACTTC.

This clonotype was observed a few times. This chain connects TRBV12-3 or TRBV12-4 to TRBJ2-2, with D possibly TRBD2 on 6 matching bases. The CDR3 runs 15 residues. V was trimmed by 5 bases and J by 3 bases, leaving 13 bases between them. CDR3 sequence (DNA): TGTGCCAGCAGTCCGGGACTGGCGTACACCGGGGAGCTGTTTTTT. It yields the protein CASSPGLAYTGELFF.

The rearrangement links TRBV29-1 to TRBJ1-1; tentatively, D is TRBD1 (5 bases). CDR3 length equals 12 residues. V was shortened by 3 bases and J by 0 bases, with 5 bases between the two germline ends. Per the germline V gene, CDR1 is SQVTM and CDR2 is ANQGSEA. CDR3: CSVEGVNTEAFF. The CDR3 DNA follows: TGCAGCGTTGAGGGGGTGAACACTGAAGCTTTCTTT.

This clonotype was detected a few times. For the CDR3, the DNA is TGTGCCAGCAGCCCGGGGCTGAACGGGGAGCAGTACTTC. This codes for CASSPGLNGEQYF. The J gene is TRBJ2-7, the V gene TRBV5-6; tentatively, D is TRBD1 or TRBD2 (5 bases each). There are 13 residues in the CDR3. Germline-derived CDR1 and CDR2 are SGHDT and YYEEEE. V shed 4 bases and J shed 7 bases, with 15 bases lying between them.

V usage is TRBV6-5 and J usage is TRBJ2-7, with D possibly being TRBD2 (6 bases). Germline-derived CDR1 and CDR2 are MNHEY and SVGAGI. V shed 2 bases and J shed 2 bases, with 22 bases lying between them. The CDR3 has 18 amino acids. CDR3 DNA: TGTGCCAGCAGTTACCATCATACTCTGAGCGGGCCCACCTACGAGCAGTACTTC. This encodes CASSYHHTLSGPTYEQYF.

The chain uses TRBV5-1 and TRBJ2-6; a possible D gene is TRBD2 (6 bases). This CDR3 region has 15 residues. Trimming took 6 bases from V and 0 from J, leaving 10 bases between them. CDR1 and CDR2 from the germline V gene are SGHRS and YFSETQ. In DNA form, the CDR3 reads TGCGCCAGCAAGGACGGGAGCTCTGGGGCCAACGTCCTGACTTTC. Translating it yields CASKDGSSGANVLTF.

Only a few counts were recorded for this clonotype. The chain combines TRBV5-6 with TRBJ2-7, with 7 bases matching TRBD1. Germline CDR1 is SGHDT and CDR2 is YYEEEE. The CDR3 contains 15 residues. V dropped 0 bases and J dropped 5; count of bases not matched to a gene: 8. DNA for the CDR3: TGTGCCAGCAGCTTGGTAGGACAGGCTGTACACGAGCAGTACTTC. It specifies CASSLVGQAVHEQYF.

This chain connects TRBV9 to TRBJ2-2; TRBD2 might be the D (6 bases). The CDR3 spans 15 residues. The V end lost 4 bases, the J end lost 4 bases, and 14 bases lay between the germline ends. The germline V gene has CDR1 SGDLS and CDR2 YYNGEE. CDR3: CASSPYAGTTGELFF. The CDR3 bases are TGTGCCAGCAGCCCCTATGCGGGAACCACCGGGGAGCTGTTTTTT.

The gene calls are TRBV28 and TRBJ1-2; no clear D. This CDR3 has 14 amino acids. Per germline, CDR1 MDHEN and CDR2 SYDVKM. The V end was cut by 8 bases, the J end by 4 bases, with 17 bases between. DNA of the CDR3: TGTGCCAGCTGCCACCGGTTAGTGGGCTATGGCTACACCTTC. This encodes CASCHRLVGYGYTF.

This chain uses TRBV5-1 with TRBJ2-5; no firm D call. The germline gives CDR1 SGHRS, CDR2 YFSETQ. Deletions cut 0 bases from V and 7 bases from J, with 10 bases between. The CDR3 sequence is 13 residues long. The CDR3 loop is CASSLDGFWTQYF. CDR3 DNA: TGCGCCAGCAGCTTGGACGGGTTCTGGACCCAGTACTTC.

CDR3 loop: CATSRVVSWGETQYF. The CDR3 coding sequence is TGTGCCACCAGCAGAGTAGTGTCGTGGGGTGAGACCCAGTACTTC. The chain is built from TRBV15 and TRBJ2-5; D is uncertain. Trimming took 1 base from V and 5 from J, leaving 14 bases between them. The germline gives CDR1 LNHNV, CDR2 YYDKDF (reference sequence). This CDR3 spans 15 amino acids.